This TCR beta chain was sequenced during a study of beta chain features in type 1 diabetes. Whole-study findings and limits: Significant though moderate, a shortening of TCRB CDR3s appeared in all four CD4+ subsets of Type 1 diabetes patients.

Expressed TCRB transcripts were sequenced because the entire RNA isolate underwent reverse transcription. Measured with immunoSEQ multiplex PCR; TCRdb has only the in-frame clones, and not every one. The table lists approximately 280,000 clones, about 15% of them singletons. Regarding this clone: Antigen unknown.

The V segment lost 1 base and the J segment 4 bases; nucleotides outside the gene matches: 3. CDR1 is SGHDT and CDR2 is YYEEEE in the germline V gene. CDR3 length: 15 residues. The chain employs TRBV5-6 and TRBJ2-1; 9 bases align to TRBD1. The receptor's source is a young man with type 1 diabetes. The sequenced sample consisted of naive CD4+ T cells from blood. CDR3 nucleotide sequence: TGTGCCAGCAGCTTGTTCGACAGGGGGTACAATGAGCAGTTCTTC. The encoded protein is CASSLFDRGYNEQFF.